A selection of T cell receptor beta chains follows, all from one sample in a study of blood T cell repertoires in COVID-19. Profiled with immunoSEQ multiplex PCR; TCRdb holds only in-frame clones, not every one. Among some 220,000 clones listed, under 85% were seen once. Source material: peripheral blood. The receptors shown here come from a human donor in a cohort sampled during active COVID-19. The CDR3 runs from the conserved cysteine through the conserved F or W. The order of the fields is J gene, clone size, V gene, CDR3 length, D gene, CDR3 DNA, CDR3 protein. The D gene is left open where the match is weak. Where a row states a size, it is once, few, many or the class of an expanded clone; other rows omit it.

>TRBJ1-4|-|TRBV30|15|TRBD1
TGTGCCTGGGAACAGGGGCTTTCAACTAATGAAAAACTGTTTTTT
CAWEQGLSTNEKLFF
>TRBJ1-1|-|TRBV9|17|TRBD1
TGTGCCAGCAGCGTACGGCCGGGGACAGGGCCGGGCGCTGAAGCTTTCTTT
CASSVRPGTGPGAEAFF
>TRBJ2-6|-|TRBV9|13|-
TGTGCCAGCAGCAGGACAGGGGCCAACGTCCTGACTTTC
CASSRTGANVLTF
>TRBJ2-1|once|TRBV5-1|16|-
TGCGCCAGCAGCTTGGGGGTTAGGAGCTCCTACAATGAGCAGTTCTTC
CASSLGVRSSYNEQFF
>TRBJ1-1|few|TRBV5-8|15|-
TGTGCCAGCAGCTTGGCTCTCGGGATGAACACTGAAGCTTTCTTT
CASSLALGMNTEAFF
>TRBJ2-1|-|TRBV6-2/TRBV6-3|16|TRBD2
TGTGCCAGCAGTTGGGGACTAGCGGGAGACCCCAATGAGCAGTTCTTC
CASSWGLAGDPNEQFF
>TRBJ2-2|-|TRBV27|15|TRBD1
TGTGCCAGCAGTCTGGACAGGGTGGGGACCGGGGAGCTGTTTTTT
CASSLDRVGTGELFF
>TRBJ2-3|-|TRBV5-1|17|TRBD2
TGCGCCAGCAGCTCCCCAGGACTAGCGGGGATCCCAGATACGCAGTATTTT
CASSSPGLAGIPDTQYF
>TRBJ1-2|-|TRBV3-1/TRBV3-2|14|TRBD1
TGTGCCAGCCGTAACAGGGGGTGGGCCTATGGCTACACCTTC
CASRNRGWAYGYTF
>TRBJ1-1|-|TRBV5-5|18|TRBD1
TGTGCCAGCAGCTTGGAATCTCGGGACAGGGTGATGGGCACTGAAGCTTTCTTT
CASSLESRDRVMGTEAFF
>TRBJ2-7|-|TRBV5-1|16|TRBD2
TGCGCCAGCAGCTTGATGGGACTAGCGGTCTCCTACGAGCAGTACTTC
CASSLMGLAVSYEQYF
>TRBJ2-1|-|TRBV19|13|-
TGTGCCAGTAGTATCCAGGTTTACAATGAGCAGTTCTTC
CASSIQVYNEQFF
>TRBJ2-7|-|TRBV5-1|16|TRBD2
TGCGCCAGCAGCTTTCAGACGGGGGGGAGCTCCTACGAGCAGTACTTC
CASSFQTGGSSYEQYF
>TRBJ2-7|-|TRBV5-1|13|-
TGCGCCAGCAGCTTAAACCCAGCCTACGAGCAGTACTTC
CASSLNPAYEQYF
>TRBJ2-3|-|TRBV2|15|TRBD2
TGTGCCAGCAGTGCGGGGCTAGCGGGGGGTGATACGCAGTATTTT
CASSAGLAGGDTQYF
>TRBJ2-7|-|TRBV5-1|13|-
TGCGCCAGCAGCTTGGAGGGAGGTGGTGTGCAGTACTTC
CASSLEGGGVQYF
>TRBJ2-5|once|TRBV7-2|16|TRBD2
TGTGCCAGCAGCCTAGGAGTAGCGGGAGGCCAAGAGACCCAGTACTTC
CASSLGVAGGQETQYF
>TRBJ1-2|-|TRBV10-1|13|-
TGCGCCAGCAGTGAGAAGGCAGGGGACGGCTACACCTTC
CASSEKAGDGYTF
>TRBJ1-1|-|TRBV18|13|-
TGTGCCAGCTCACCCTCCAATCAGGGAGAAGCTTTCTTT
CASSPSNQGEAFF
>TRBJ2-3|-|TRBV2|15|-
TGTGCCAGCAGTGGAGAGGGAAGGGGCACAGATACGCAGTATTTT
CASSGEGRGTDTQYF
>TRBJ1-1|few|TRBV7-9|14|TRBD1
TGTGCCAGCAGCACGGGACAGGGGAACACTGAAGCTTTCTTT
CASSTGQGNTEAFF
>TRBJ2-5|once|TRBV11-2|17|-
TGTGCCAGCAGCTTAGAAGGTCACAGGGAATGGGGAGAGACCCAGTACTTC
CASSLEGHREWGETQYF
>TRBJ2-1|-|TRBV24-1|15|-
TGTGCCACCAGCCCTAGCAGCCAACCGGGCGATGAGCAGTTCTTC
CATSPSSQPGDEQFF
>TRBJ2-3|-|TRBV28|17|TRBD2
TGTGCCAGCATTGAGCGGGAGGCCGGGATTTACACAGATACGCAGTATTTT
CASIEREAGIYTDTQYF
>TRBJ2-1|-|TRBV19|15|-
TGTGCCAGTAGTATATCCCAGGGGGGTAGCAATGAGCAGTTCTTC
CASSISQGGSNEQFF
>TRBJ2-1|-|TRBV28|18|TRBD2
TGTGCCAGCAGTTTGAGCAATACTGGCGGGAGCTTTTACAATGAGCAGTTCTTC
CASSLSNTGGSFYNEQFF
>TRBJ2-1|-|TRBV2|15|TRBD2
TGTGCCAGCAGTCGACTAGCGGGAGGCTACAATGAGCAGTTCTTC
CASSRLAGGYNEQFF
>TRBJ2-5|-|TRBV5-1|15|-
TGCGCCAGCAGCTTGATAGCGTTAGGTGCGGAGACCCAGTACTTC
CASSLIALGAETQYF
>TRBJ1-1|-|TRBV10-3|14|TRBD1
TGTGCCGCCGGGACAGGGGACCGCGGCACTGAAGCTTTCTTT
CAAGTGDRGTEAFF
>TRBJ1-1|-|TRBV3-1/TRBV3-2|14|-
TGTGCCAGCAGCCAAGTTTCTGACTCGGCTGAAGCTTTCTTT
CASSQVSDSAEAFF
>TRBJ2-1|once|TRBV28|16|TRBD2
TGTGCCAGCCGCCTTCTCCAGGGAGGGAGGTACAATGAGCAGTTCTTC
CASRLLQGGRYNEQFF
>TRBJ2-2|few|TRBV19|19|TRBD2
TGTGCCAGTAGTACAACTTTTATCCTAGCGGGATCAGGATCCGGGGAGCTGTTTTTT
CASSTTFILAGSGSGELFF
>TRBJ2-1|few|TRBV6-1|16|-
TGTGCCAGCAGTGACCTAGCGTCCCGCTCCTACAATGAGCAGTTCTTC
CASSDLASRSYNEQFF
>TRBJ1-5|once|TRBV2|15|-
TGTGCCAGCACCCCCCTGGGAGTATCCAATCAGCCCCAGCATTTT
CASTPLGVSNQPQHF
>TRBJ2-7|few|TRBV5-6|14|TRBD1
TGTGCCAGCAGCTACGGACAGGGCTACTACGAGCAGTACTTC
CASSYGQGYYEQYF
>TRBJ2-3|-|TRBV18|17|-
TGTGCCAGCTCACCACCGGTTACTAGCAGAAGCACAGATACGCAGTATTTT
CASSPPVTSRSTDTQYF
>TRBJ2-5|-|TRBV5-1|14|-
TGCGCCAGCAGCATACTTGGAGTTCAAGAGACCCAGTACTTC
CASSILGVQETQYF
>TRBJ2-3|-|TRBV6-4|15|TRBD1
TGTGCCAGCAGTGACATGGGACAGGGGCCAGATACGCAGTATTTT
CASSDMGQGPDTQYF
>TRBJ2-1|-|TRBV5-4|15|TRBD2
TGTGCCAGCAGCCGTCCGGGGGGGGGAAAAAATGAGCAGTTCTTC
CASSRPGGGKNEQFF